The 3 T cell receptor beta chains reported below all come from one sample, sequenced in a study of early T cells in non-severe SARS-CoV-2 infection. TCRdb reprocessed the 5' RACE reads via MiXCR and lists one record per CDR3 protein. This table holds about 28,000 distinct CDR3 sequences, around 5.4% found once. Input material: whole blood. The receptor set was obtained from an adult who was a healthcare worker with PCR-confirmed SARS-CoV-2 infection or an uninfected control (not recorded which).

The genes are TRBV5-1 and TRBJ2-3; D call uncertain. The V gene's germline CDR1 is SGHRS and CDR2 YFSETQ. The germline V and J ends were trimmed by 0 bases and 4 bases, with 0 bases remaining between them. There are 11 residues in the CDR3. Here the CDR3 DNA reads TGCGCCAGCAGCTTGGCAGATACGCAGTATTTT. It encodes CASSLADTQYF.

This clonotype has more than one count but fewer than ten. This chain uses TRBV21-1 with TRBJ1-6; the table calls TRBD1, which could not be checked here. TRBV21-1 is described as a pseudogene. The CDR3 sequence is 16 residues long. The CDR3 DNA is TGTGCCAGCAGCCTAGGGGGCCGCTCCTATAATTCACCCCTCCACTTT. This translates into CASSLGGRSYNSPLHF.

This clonotype was seen many times. The chain links TRBV28 to TRBJ2-6; possible D gene TRBD2, 6 bases. The CDR3 has 18 amino acids. Germline V gene data show CDR1 as MDHEN and CDR2 as SYDVKM. V lost 8 bases and J 0 bases, leaving 20 bases between the germline ends. The CDR3 nucleotides read TGTGCCAGCCGTAGGAACGGGGGAAGACTCTCTGGGGCCAACGTCCTGACTTTC. Translating gives CASRRNGGRLSGANVLTF. Full variable domain (missing parts from reference TRBV28 and TRBJ2-6): DVKVTQSSRYLVKRTGEKVFLECVQDMDHENMFWYRQDPGLGLRLIYFSYDVKMKEKGDIPEGYSVSREKKERFSLILESASTNQTSMYLCASRRNGGRLSGANVLTFGAGSRLTVL.